This entry is about one T cell receptor (beta chain). Its antigen is currently unknown. Germline CDR1 MGHRA, CDR2 YSYEKL. With V trimmed by 1 base and J by 4 bases, 9 bases remained unmatched. The CDR3 has 16 amino acids. The data derive from a study of long-term antiretroviral therapy in people with HIV. Study outcomes and limitations: Blood, drawn from about 2004 to 2018, may reflect older ART regimens. It was observed that HIV repertoires exhibited narrower CDR3 length ranges than controls.

Version v3.0 of the immunoSEQ assay ran at survey level. Using immunoSEQ multiplex PCR, the repertoire was profiled, and TCRdb retains in-frame clones only, with some absent. The sample yields tens of thousands of clones, 78% seen once. There was at least one pre-ART PBMC sample for each donor, plus at least two post-ART PBMC samples. The material sequenced was unsorted PBMCs, taken 3.1 years after starting antiretroviral therapy. The V call is TRBV4-1, the J call TRBJ2-5; 7 nucleotides match TRBD2. This clonotype was obtained from a woman aged 50 to 60 with HIV. CDR3: CASSQGPRREGETQYF. CDR3 DNA sequence: TGCGCCAGCAGCCAAGGACCCCGCAGGGAGGGAGAGACCCAGTACTTC.